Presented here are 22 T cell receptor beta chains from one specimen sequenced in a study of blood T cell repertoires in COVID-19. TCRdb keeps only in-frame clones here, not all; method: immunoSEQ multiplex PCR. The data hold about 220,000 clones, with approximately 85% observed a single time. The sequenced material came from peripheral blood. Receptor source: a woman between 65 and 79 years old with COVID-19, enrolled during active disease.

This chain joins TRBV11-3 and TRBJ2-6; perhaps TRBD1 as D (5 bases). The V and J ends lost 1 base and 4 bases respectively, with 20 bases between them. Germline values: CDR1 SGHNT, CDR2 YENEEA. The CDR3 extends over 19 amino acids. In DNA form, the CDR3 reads TGTGCCAGCAGCTTAGCCGCAGGGTCCCGGCTCAGAGGGGCCAACGTCCTGACTTTC. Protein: CASSLAAGSRLRGANVLTF. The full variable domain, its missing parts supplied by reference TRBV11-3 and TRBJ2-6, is EAGVVQSPRYKIIEKKQPVAFWCNPISGHNTLYWYLQNLGQGPELLIRYENEEAVDDSQLPKDRFSAERLKGVDSTLKIQPAELGDSAVYLCASSLAAGSRLRGANVLTFGAGSRLTVL.

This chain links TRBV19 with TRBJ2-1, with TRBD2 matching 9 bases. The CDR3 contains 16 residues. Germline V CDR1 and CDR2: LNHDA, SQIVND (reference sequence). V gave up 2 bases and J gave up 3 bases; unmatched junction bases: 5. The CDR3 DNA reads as TGTGCCAGTAGTATACGCCTAGCGGGGAGCTACAATGAGCAGTTCTTC. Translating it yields CASSIRLAGSYNEQFF. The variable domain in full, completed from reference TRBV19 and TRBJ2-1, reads DGGITQSPKYLFRKEGQNVTLSCEQNLNHDAMYWYRQDPGQGLRLIYYSQIVNDFQKGDIAEGYSVSREKKESFPLTVTSAQKNPTAFYLCASSIRLAGSYNEQFFGPGTRLTVL.

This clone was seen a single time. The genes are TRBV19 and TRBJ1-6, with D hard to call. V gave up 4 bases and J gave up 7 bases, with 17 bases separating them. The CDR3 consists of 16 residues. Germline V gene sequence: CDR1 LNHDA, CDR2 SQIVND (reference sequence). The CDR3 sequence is CASSTTLRGGNSPLHF. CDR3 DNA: TGTGCCAGTAGTACCACCTTACGGGGAGGGAATTCACCCCTCCACTTT.

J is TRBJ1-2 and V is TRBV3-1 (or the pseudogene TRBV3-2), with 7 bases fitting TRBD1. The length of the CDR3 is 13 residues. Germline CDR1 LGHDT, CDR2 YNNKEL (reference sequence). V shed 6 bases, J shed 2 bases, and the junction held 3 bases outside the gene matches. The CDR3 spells CASSQGVNYGYTF. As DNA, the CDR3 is TGTGCCAGCAGTCAGGGGGTAAACTATGGCTACACCTTC.

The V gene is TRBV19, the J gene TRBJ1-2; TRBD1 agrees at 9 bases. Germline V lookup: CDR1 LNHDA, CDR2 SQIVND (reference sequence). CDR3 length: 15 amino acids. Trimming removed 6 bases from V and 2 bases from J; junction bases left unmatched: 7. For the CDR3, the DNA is TGTGCCAGTAGGGTACAGGGGGCGACGAACTATGGCTACACCTTC. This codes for CASRVQGATNYGYTF.

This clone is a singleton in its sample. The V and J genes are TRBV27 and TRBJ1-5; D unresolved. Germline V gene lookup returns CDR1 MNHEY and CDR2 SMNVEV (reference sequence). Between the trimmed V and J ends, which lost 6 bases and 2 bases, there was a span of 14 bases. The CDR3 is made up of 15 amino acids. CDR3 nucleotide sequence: TGTGCCAGCAGGGGCTACAACGACGGCAATCAGCCCCAGCATTTT. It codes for CASRGYNDGNQPQHF.

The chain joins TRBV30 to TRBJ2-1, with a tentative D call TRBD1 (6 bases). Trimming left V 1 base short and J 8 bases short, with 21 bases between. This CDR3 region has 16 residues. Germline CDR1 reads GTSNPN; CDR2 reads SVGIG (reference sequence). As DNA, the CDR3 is TGTGCCTGGAGTGGGATGGGGGCGAGGCATTCGGATGAGCAGTTCTTC. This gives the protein CAWSGMGARHSDEQFF.

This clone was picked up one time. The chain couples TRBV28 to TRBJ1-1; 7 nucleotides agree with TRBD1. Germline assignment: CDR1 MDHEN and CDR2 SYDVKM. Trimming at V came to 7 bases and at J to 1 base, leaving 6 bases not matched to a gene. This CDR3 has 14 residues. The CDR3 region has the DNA TGTGCCAGCAATACACAGGGGTGGAACACTGAAGCTTTCTTT. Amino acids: CASNTQGWNTEAFF.

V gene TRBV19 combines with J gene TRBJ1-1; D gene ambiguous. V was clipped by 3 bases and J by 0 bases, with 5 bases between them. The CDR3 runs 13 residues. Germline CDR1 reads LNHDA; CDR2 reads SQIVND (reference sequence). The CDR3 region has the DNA TGTGCCAGTAGTATCTTGTTGAACACTGAAGCTTTCTTT. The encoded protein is CASSILLNTEAFF.

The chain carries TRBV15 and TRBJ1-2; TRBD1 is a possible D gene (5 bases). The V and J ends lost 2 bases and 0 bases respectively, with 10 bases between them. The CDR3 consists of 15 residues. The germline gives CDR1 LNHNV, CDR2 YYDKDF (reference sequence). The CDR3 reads CATSRNTGANYGYTF. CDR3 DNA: TGTGCCACCAGCAGAAACACAGGAGCTAACTATGGCTACACCTTC.

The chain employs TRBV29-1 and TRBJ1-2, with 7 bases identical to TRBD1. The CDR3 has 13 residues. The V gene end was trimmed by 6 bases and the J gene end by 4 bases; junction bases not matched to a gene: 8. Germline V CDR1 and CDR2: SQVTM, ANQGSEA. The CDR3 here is CSVLNRGGYGYTF. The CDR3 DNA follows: TGCAGCGTCCTTAACAGGGGCGGCTATGGCTACACCTTC.

In nucleotides, the CDR3 is TGTGCCAGCAGCCAAGATCTTCAAAGGAGATCCCAAGCTTTCTTT. It codes for CASSQDLQRRSQAFF. The chain has TRBV3-1 (or the pseudogene TRBV3-2) and TRBJ1-1; no clear D gene. The germline V gene encodes CDR1 LGHDT and CDR2 YNNKEL (reference sequence). This CDR3 is built from 15 residues. V was clipped by 0 bases and J by 9 bases, with 17 bases between them.

CDR3 sequence reads: CATSKGDPGQTNQPQHF. In DNA, the CDR3 is TGTGCCACCAGCAAAGGGGACCCGGGACAGACTAATCAGCCCCAGCATTTT. The gene calls are TRBV15 and TRBJ1-5; 7 bases map to TRBD1. This CDR3 is 17 amino acids long. With 4 bases clipped from V and 4 bases from J, the junction kept 13 bases outside the gene matches. Germline V gene lookup returns CDR1 LNHNV and CDR2 YYDKDF (reference sequence).

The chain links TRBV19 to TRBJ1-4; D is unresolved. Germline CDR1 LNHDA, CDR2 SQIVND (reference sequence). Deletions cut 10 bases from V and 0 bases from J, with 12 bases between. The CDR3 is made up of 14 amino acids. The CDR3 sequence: CATRPGTTNEKLFF. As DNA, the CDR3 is TGTGCCACCCGGCCGGGGACAACTAATGAAAAACTGTTTTTT.

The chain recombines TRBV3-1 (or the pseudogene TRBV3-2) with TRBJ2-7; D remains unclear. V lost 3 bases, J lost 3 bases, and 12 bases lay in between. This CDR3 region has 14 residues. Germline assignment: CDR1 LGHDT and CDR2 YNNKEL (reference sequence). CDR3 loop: CASSQQANFYEQYF. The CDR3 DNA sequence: TGTGCCAGCAGCCAGCAGGCTAACTTCTACGAGCAGTACTTC.

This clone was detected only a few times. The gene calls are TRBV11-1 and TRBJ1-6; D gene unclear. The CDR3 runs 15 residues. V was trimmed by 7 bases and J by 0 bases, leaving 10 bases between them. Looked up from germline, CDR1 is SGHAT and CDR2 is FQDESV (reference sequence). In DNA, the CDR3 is TGTGCCAGCACGGTCGGGAGCTCCTATAATTCACCCCTCCACTTT. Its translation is CASTVGSSYNSPLHF.

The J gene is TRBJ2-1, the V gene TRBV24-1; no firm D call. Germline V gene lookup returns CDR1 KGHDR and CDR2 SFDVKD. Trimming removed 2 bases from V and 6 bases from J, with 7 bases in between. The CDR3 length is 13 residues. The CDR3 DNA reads TGTGCCACCAGTGATTATAGACTCAATGAGCAGTTCTTC. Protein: CATSDYRLNEQFF.

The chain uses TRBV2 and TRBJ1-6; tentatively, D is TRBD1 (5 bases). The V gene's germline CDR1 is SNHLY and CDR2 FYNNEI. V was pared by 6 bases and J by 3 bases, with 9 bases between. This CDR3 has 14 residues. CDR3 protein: CASSRDFYNSPLHF. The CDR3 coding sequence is TGTGCCAGCAGCCGGGACTTCTATAATTCACCCCTCCACTTT.

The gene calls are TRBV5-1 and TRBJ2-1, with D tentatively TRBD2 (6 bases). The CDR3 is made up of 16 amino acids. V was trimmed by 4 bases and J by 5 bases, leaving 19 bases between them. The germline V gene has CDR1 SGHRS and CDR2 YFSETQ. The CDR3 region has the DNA TGCGCCAGCAGCGAGAAAACCGGATCGGGGGACAATGAGCAGTTCTTC. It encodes CASSEKTGSGDNEQFF.

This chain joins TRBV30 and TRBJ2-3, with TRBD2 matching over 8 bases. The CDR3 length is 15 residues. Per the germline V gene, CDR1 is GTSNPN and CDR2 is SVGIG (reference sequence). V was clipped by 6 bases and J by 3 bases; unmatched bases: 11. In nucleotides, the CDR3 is TGTGCCTGCCGACGGGCGGGAGGTCGAACAGATACGCAGTATTTT. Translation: CACRRAGGRTDTQYF.

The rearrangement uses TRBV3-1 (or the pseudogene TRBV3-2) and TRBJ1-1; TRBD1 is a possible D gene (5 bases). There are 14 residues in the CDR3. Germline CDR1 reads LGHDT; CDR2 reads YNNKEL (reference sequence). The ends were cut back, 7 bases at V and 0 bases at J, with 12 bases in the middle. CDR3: CASTPGGMNTEAFF. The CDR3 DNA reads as TGTGCCAGCACTCCGGGGGGGATGAACACTGAAGCTTTCTTT.

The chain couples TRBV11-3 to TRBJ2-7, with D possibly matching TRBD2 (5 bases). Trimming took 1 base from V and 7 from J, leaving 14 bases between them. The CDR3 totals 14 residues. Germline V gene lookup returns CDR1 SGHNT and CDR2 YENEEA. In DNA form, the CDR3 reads TGTGCCAGCAGCTTAGTCCAGAACCGAGGGGAGCAGTACTTC. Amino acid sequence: CASSLVQNRGEQYF.